This T cell receptor beta chain stems from a study of Ad26.COV2.S vaccination and SARS-CoV-2 variants. Turning to this clone: Its specificity is not known.

The study's findings and limits: Measurement of non-spike TCR breadth gave similar results in vaccine and placebo recipients.

Generated by immunoSEQ multiplex PCR, the TCRdb table keeps only in-frame clones and is missing some. The sample yields approximately 400,000 clones, about 83% seen once. Stated treatment: around 19 received Ad26.COV2.S at low or high dose, single or two shots; 5 received placebo; per-sample allocation not given. It was on day 63 after the first vaccine or placebo injection that samples were taken. CDR1 and CDR2 (germline): SGHTA, FQGNSA. Trimming took 4 bases from V and 5 from J, leaving 14 bases between them. The CDR3 has 14 amino acids. This specimen was peripheral blood, taken in a trial of Ad26.COV2.S vaccine versus placebo. The chain has TRBV7-2 and TRBJ2-5; D possibly corresponds to TRBD2 (5 bases). The source is a person between 18 and 65 years old who received the Ad26.COV2.S COVID-19 vaccine or a placebo. The CDR3 DNA follows: TGTGCCAGCAGCTCACGGCGGGCCCGGGAGACCCAGTACTTC. Translating it yields CASSSRRARETQYF.